This T cell receptor (beta chain) was observed in a study of beta chain features in type 1 diabetes. The CDR3 is 15 amino acids. Looked up from germline, CDR1 is MDHEN and CDR2 is SYDVKM. The V gene lost 5 bases and the J gene lost 4 bases, with 18 bases spanning the gap. Sequenced material consisted of expressed TCRB transcripts (all of the isolated RNA was reverse transcribed). Assay: immunoSEQ multiplex PCR; the TCRdb copy retains only in-frame clones and omits some. Of over 500,000 clones listed, 15% to 17% are singletons. The sequenced sample consisted of naive CD4+ T cells from blood. The TCR was taken from a man aged 18 to 30 in good health. J is TRBJ2-7 and V is TRBV28; tentative D call: TRBD2 (6 bases). Here the CDR3 DNA reads TGTGCCAGCAGTCCCATACCCGTTCGGGGGTACGAGCAGTACTTC. It specifies CASSPIPVRGYEQYF.